This passage covers 19 T cell receptor beta chains from one sample sequenced in a study of cytomegalovirus exposure and HLA in healthy donors. With 60 Vbeta and 13 Jbeta primers, the PCR was carried out. The data were produced by immunoSEQ multiplex PCR, yet TCRdb's version contains in-frame clones alone and is incomplete. The data show around 150,000 clones, 65% to 80% seen once. Sequencing was performed on PBMCs. The receptors were gathered from a female donor in good health and CMV-seronegative.

This clone was counted between two and nine times. DNA of the CDR3: TGTGCCTGGTTGGGAAACAGGAATTCACCCCTCCACTTT. This codes for CAWLGNRNSPLHF. The chain recombines TRBV30 with TRBJ1-6, with a possible D match to TRBD1 (5 bases). CDR3 length equals 13 residues. CDR1 GTSNPN and CDR2 SVGIG come from the germline V gene (reference sequence). V was pared by 5 bases and J by 7 bases, with 12 bases between.

In this sample, this clone turned up once. The chain carries TRBV5-8 and TRBJ1-6; D unclear. The V gene's germline CDR1 is SGHTS and CDR2 YDEGEE. Trimming stripped 4 bases from V and 7 bases from J, with 9 bases between. The CDR3 loop spans 13 amino acids. Written as DNA, the CDR3 is TGTGCCAGCAGCGACATCCCAAATTCACCCCTCCACTTT. It yields the protein CASSDIPNSPLHF.

The rearrangement links TRBV11-2 to TRBJ2-3; 12 bases are a match to TRBD1. The V gene end was trimmed by 1 base and the J gene end by 6 bases; junction bases not matched to a gene: 8. The CDR3 consists of 17 residues. The V gene's germline CDR1 is SGHAT and CDR2 FQNNGV. Written as DNA, the CDR3 is TGTGCCAGCAGCTTAGGCCCCGGGACAGGGGGCGCGGATACGCAGTATTTT. It codes for CASSLGPGTGGADTQYF.

Points on this clone: In the same sample, other DNA sequences code for this CDR3. The chain employs TRBV9 and TRBJ1-1; the D gene is possibly TRBD1 (5 bases). The germline CDR1 and CDR2 sequences are SGDLS and YYNGEE. The CDR3 covers 13 residues. The V gene lost 3 bases and the J gene lost 5 bases, with 11 bases spanning the gap. This chain's CDR3 is CASSAGGGTEAFF. DNA for the CDR3: TGTGCCAGCAGCGCAGGTGGGGGGACTGAAGCTTTCTTT. Filled out from reference TRBV9 and TRBJ1-1, the complete variable domain reads DSGVTQTPKHLITATGQRVTLRCSPRSGDLSVYWYQQSLDQGLQFLIQYYNGEERAKGNILERFSAQQFPDLHSELNLSSLELGDSALYFCASSAGGGTEAFFGQGTRLTVV.

As concerns this clone: Mismatch with germline at one junction end may stem from a read error. This chain links TRBV9 with TRBJ2-7; the D gene is possibly TRBD1 (5 bases). Looked up from germline, CDR1 is SGDLS and CDR2 is YYNGEE. The CDR3 totals 14 residues. The CDR3 DNA reads TGTGCCAGCAGCGTAGAAACAGGCTTTGCGGAGCAGTGCTTC. Its protein product is CASSVETGFAEQCF.

This chain joins TRBV19 and TRBJ2-7, with D possibly being TRBD1 (5 bases). CDR1 LNHDA and CDR2 SQIVND come from the germline V gene (reference sequence). The CDR3 is made up of 17 amino acids. V lost 2 bases, J lost 3 bases, and 20 bases lay in between. CDR3 protein: CASSILPGQGGNYEQYF. CDR3 coding DNA: TGTGCCAGTAGTATACTCCCCGGGCAGGGTGGGAACTACGAGCAGTACTTC.

The genes are TRBV7-6 and TRBJ2-2, with a possible D match to TRBD1 (6 bases). This CDR3 has 17 residues. The germline gives CDR1 SGHVS, CDR2 FNYEAQ. V lost 0 bases and J 0 bases, leaving 11 bases between the germline ends. For the CDR3, the DNA is TGTGCCAGCAGCTTAGCTTTGGGACAAGCGAACACCGGGGAGCTGTTTTTT. This gives the protein CASSLALGQANTGELFF.

The chain employs TRBV5-4 and TRBJ1-4; 7 bases agree with TRBD1. This CDR3 comprises 13 residues. CDR1 and CDR2 (germline): SGHNT, YYREEE (reference sequence). After removal of 10 bases from V and 8 bases from J, the junction contained 11 bases not matched to a gene. CDR3 DNA sequence: TGTGCCGCGTCGGAGGGGGCTGGAGAAAAACTGTTTTTT. This gives the protein CAASEGAGEKLFF. The complete variable domain, with remaining parts taken from reference TRBV5-4 and TRBJ1-4, reads ETGVTQSPTHLIKTRGQQVTLRCSSQSGHNTVSWYQQALGQGPQFIFQYYREEENGRGNFPPRFSGLQFPNYSSELNVNALELDDSALYLCAASEGAGEKLFFGSGTQLSVL.

This clone was observed a few times. The chain employs TRBV19 and TRBJ2-1, with D perhaps TRBD1 (6 bases). Trimming shortened V by 5 bases and J by 7 bases, and 21 bases separated the two germline ends. Germline V gene data show CDR1 as LNHDA and CDR2 as SQIVND (reference sequence). This CDR3 has 16 amino acids. CDR3 sequence (DNA): TGTGCCAGTAGTGCCATCCAGGGGCCTCCTGTAAATGAGCAGTTCTTC. Translation: CASSAIQGPPVNEQFF.

This chain links TRBV7-9 with TRBJ1-2, with D perhaps TRBD1 (6 bases). The V gene lost 1 base and the J gene lost 0 bases, with 9 bases spanning the gap. This CDR3 is built from 15 residues. The germline CDR1 and CDR2 sequences are SEHNR and FQNEAQ (reference sequence). CDR3 loop: CASSLGTVSNYGYTF. The CDR3 coding sequence is TGTGCCAGCAGCTTAGGGACAGTTTCTAACTATGGCTACACCTTC.

The chain is built from TRBV6-5 and TRBJ1-6; a weak D match, TRBD1 (6 bases). Germline V gene sequence: CDR1 MNHEY, CDR2 SVGAGI. Between the trimmed V and J ends, which lost 0 bases and 9 bases, there was a span of 15 bases. The CDR3 loop spans 16 amino acids. Here the CDR3 reads CASSYSGGAQSSPLHF. CDR3 coding DNA: TGTGCCAGCAGTTACTCCGGGGGGGCGCAGAGTTCACCCCTCCACTTT.

The chain carries TRBV5-8 and TRBJ1-2; TRBD1 matches 9 bases. CDR1 is SGHTS, CDR2 YDEGEE, per germline. Trimming at V came to 4 bases and at J to 6 bases, leaving 4 bases not matched to a gene. This CDR3 region has 13 residues. This CDR3 is CASSLTGGDGYTF. DNA of the CDR3: TGTGCCAGCAGCCTTACAGGGGGCGATGGCTACACCTTC. The entire variable domain, with the rest obtained from reference TRBV5-8 and TRBJ1-2, is as follows: EAGVTQSPTHLIKTRGQQATLRCSPISGHTSVYWYQQALGLGLQFLLWYDEGEERNRGNFPPRFSGRQFPNYSSELNVNALELEDSALYLCASSLTGGDGYTFGSGTRLTVV.

This sequence joins TRBV27 and TRBJ1-5, with D tentatively TRBD1 (6 bases). The ends were cut back, 5 bases at V and 6 bases at J, with 14 bases in the middle. This CDR3 is 14 amino acids long. Per the germline V gene, CDR1 is MNHEY and CDR2 is SMNVEV (reference sequence). The CDR3 nucleotides are TGTGCCAGCAGTGGGGGACACCGGGCTCAGCCCCAGCATTTT. Encoded protein: CASSGGHRAQPQHF.

The chain recombines TRBV2 with TRBJ1-3, with 7 bases identical to TRBD1. Germline V gives CDR1 SNHLY, CDR2 FYNNEI. The CDR3 totals 17 residues. V gave up 2 bases and J gave up 0 bases; unmatched junction bases: 7. The CDR3, as DNA: TGTGCCAGCAGTGAAAGTGACAGGGCTTTCTCTGGAAACACCATATATTTT. Its protein product is CASSESDRAFSGNTIYF.

This chain uses TRBV19 with TRBJ1-4; no definite D call. This CDR3 has 14 residues. Trimming cost V 6 bases and J 0 bases, with 8 bases left between them. Germline CDR1 reads LNHDA; CDR2 reads SQIVND (reference sequence). CDR3 in amino acids: CASSGEATNEKLFF. The CDR3 region has the DNA TGTGCCAGTAGCGGAGAGGCAACTAATGAAAAACTGTTTTTT.

The rearrangement links TRBV7-3 to TRBJ1-3; D is unclear. This CDR3 comprises 13 residues. The germline V and J ends were trimmed by 5 bases and 0 bases, with 5 bases remaining between them. From germline, CDR1 is SGHTA and CDR2 FQGTGA. The CDR3 reads CASSPNSGNTIYF. CDR3 nucleotide sequence: TGTGCCAGCAGCCCCAACTCTGGAAACACCATATATTTT.

The rearrangement uses TRBV6-6 and TRBJ2-1; 8 bases line up with TRBD2. The CDR3 runs to 16 residues. With 2 bases clipped from V and 3 bases from J, the junction kept 6 bases outside the gene matches. CDR1 and CDR2 (germline): MNHNY, SVGAGI (reference sequence). CDR3 in amino acids: CASSYGREDLYNEQFF. Here the CDR3 DNA reads TGTGCCAGCAGTTACGGGCGGGAGGATCTCTACAATGAGCAGTTCTTC.

This clone was counted between two and nine times. The chain couples TRBV6-5 to TRBJ1-1, with 8 nucleotides matching TRBD1. The V gene's germline CDR1 is MNHEY and CDR2 SVGAGI. Trimming took 5 bases from V and 6 from J; bases not matched to a gene: 8. The CDR3 totals 14 residues. The DNA for the CDR3 is TGTGCCAGCAGTGAAAACGGACAGGGCCCTGAAGCTTTCTTT. It translates to CASSENGQGPEAFF.

This clone was found once. The chain carries TRBV9 and TRBJ1-1; perhaps TRBD1 as D (5 bases). Germline CDR1 and CDR2: SGDLS and YYNGEE. The CDR3 totals 15 residues. V dropped 4 bases and J dropped 3 bases, with 16 bases sitting between them. CDR3 residues: CASSLQGTGDTEAFF. CDR3 nucleotides: TGTGCCAGCAGCCTCCAAGGGACGGGGGACACTGAAGCTTTCTTT. Full variable domain (remainder filled in from reference TRBV9 and TRBJ1-1): DSGVTQTPKHLITATGQRVTLRCSPRSGDLSVYWYQQSLDQGLQFLIQYYNGEERAKGNILERFSAQQFPDLHSELNLSSLELGDSALYFCASSLQGTGDTEAFFGQGTRLTVV.